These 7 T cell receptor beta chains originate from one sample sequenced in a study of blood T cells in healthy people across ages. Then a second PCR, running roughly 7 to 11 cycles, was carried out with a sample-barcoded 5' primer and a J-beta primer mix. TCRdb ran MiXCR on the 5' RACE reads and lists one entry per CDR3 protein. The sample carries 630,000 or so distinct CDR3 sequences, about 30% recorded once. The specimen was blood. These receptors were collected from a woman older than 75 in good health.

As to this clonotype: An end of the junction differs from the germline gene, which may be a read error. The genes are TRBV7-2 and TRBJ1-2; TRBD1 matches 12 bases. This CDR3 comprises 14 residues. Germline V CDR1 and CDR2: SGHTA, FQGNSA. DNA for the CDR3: TGTGCCAGCAGCTGGGACAGGGGGCACTATGACTACACCTTC. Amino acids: CASSWDRGHYDYTF.

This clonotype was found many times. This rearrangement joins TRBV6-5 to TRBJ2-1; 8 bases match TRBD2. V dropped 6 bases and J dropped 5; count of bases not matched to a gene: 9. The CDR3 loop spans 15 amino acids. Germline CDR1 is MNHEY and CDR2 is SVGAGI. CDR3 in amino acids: CASSGLASINNEQFF. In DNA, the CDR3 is TGTGCCAGCAGCGGACTAGCAAGTATCAACAATGAGCAGTTCTTC.

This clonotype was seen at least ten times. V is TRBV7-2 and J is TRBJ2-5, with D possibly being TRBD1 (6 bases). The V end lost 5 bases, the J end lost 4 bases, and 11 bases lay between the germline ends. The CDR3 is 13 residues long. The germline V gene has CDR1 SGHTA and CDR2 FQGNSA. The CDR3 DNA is TGTGCCAGCAGCGAGGCCAGGGGAGAGACCCAGTACTTC. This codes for CASSEARGETQYF. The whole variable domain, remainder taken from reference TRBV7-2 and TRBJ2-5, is GAGVSQSPSNKVTEKGKDVELRCDPISGHTALYWYRQSLGQGLEFLIYFQGNSAPDKSGLPSDRFSAERTGGSVSTLTIQRTQQEDSAVYLCASSEARGETQYFGPGTRLLVL.

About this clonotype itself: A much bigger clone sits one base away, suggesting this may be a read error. Here the CDR3 reads CASATSTDTEYF. The DNA for the CDR3 is TGTGCCAGCGCCACTAGCACAGATACGGAGTATTTT. The chain links TRBV12-3 or TRBV12-4 to TRBJ2-3; a weak D match, TRBD2 (6 bases). The CDR3 runs 12 residues.

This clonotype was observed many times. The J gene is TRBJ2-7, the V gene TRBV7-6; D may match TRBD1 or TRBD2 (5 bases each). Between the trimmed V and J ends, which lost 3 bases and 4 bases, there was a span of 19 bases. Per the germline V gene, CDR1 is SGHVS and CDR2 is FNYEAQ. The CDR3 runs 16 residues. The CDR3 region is CASSLGWGSKAYEQYF. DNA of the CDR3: TGTGCCAGCAGCTTGGGGTGGGGGAGTAAGGCGTACGAGCAGTACTTC.

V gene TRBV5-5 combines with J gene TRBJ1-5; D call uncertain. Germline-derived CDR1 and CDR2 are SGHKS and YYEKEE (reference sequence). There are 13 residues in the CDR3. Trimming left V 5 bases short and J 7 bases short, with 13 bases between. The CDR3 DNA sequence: TGTGCCAGCAGTGATGTGGTTGGGCAGCCCCAGCATTTT. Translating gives CASSDVVGQPQHF.

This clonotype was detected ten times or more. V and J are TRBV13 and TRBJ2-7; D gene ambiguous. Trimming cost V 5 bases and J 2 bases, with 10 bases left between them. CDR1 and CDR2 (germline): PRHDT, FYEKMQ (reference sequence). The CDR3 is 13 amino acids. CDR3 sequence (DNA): TGTGCCAGCAGCCCCACTTCGGCCTACGAGCAGTACTTC. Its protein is CASSPTSAYEQYF.